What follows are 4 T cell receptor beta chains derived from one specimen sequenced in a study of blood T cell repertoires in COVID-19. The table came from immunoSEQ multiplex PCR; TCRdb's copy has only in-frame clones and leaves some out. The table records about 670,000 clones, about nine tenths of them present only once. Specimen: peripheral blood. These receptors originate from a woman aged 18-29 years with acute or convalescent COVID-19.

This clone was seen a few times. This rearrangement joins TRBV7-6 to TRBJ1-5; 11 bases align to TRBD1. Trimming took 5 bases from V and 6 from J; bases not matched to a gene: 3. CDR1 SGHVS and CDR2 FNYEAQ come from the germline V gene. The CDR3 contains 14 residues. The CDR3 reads CASSPGQGVQPQHF. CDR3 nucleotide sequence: TGTGCCAGCAGCCCGGGACAGGGGGTTCAGCCCCAGCATTTT.

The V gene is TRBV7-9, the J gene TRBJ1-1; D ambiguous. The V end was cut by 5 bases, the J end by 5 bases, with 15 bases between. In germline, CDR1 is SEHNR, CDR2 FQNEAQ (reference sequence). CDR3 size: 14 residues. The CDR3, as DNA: TGTGCCAGCAGCCCCCAGGCCCCGAGAACTGAAGCTTTCTTT. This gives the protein CASSPQAPRTEAFF.

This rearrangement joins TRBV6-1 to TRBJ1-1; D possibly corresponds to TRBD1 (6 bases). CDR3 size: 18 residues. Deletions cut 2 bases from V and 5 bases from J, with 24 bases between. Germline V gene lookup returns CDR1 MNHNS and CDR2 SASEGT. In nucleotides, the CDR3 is TGTGCCAGCAGTGAAACACTCTATGATACAGGGAGGGGAACTGAAGCTTTCTTT. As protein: CASSETLYDTGRGTEAFF.

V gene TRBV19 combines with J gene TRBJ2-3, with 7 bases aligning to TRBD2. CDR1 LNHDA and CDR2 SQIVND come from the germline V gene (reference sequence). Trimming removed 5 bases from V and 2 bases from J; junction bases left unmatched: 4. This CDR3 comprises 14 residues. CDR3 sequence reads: CASSERGLTDTQYF. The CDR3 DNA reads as TGTGCCAGTAGTGAGCGGGGCCTCACAGATACGCAGTATTTT.